A selection of T cell receptor beta chains follows, all from one sample in a study of blood T cell repertoires in COVID-19. Some clones are missing from TCRdb's copy, which holds only in-frame ones; the method was immunoSEQ multiplex PCR. The sample lists 250,000 to 400,000 clones; 85% were seen once. The specimen sequenced was PBMCs or T cells enriched from blood (not recorded which). The source of these receptors is a woman under 40 who had been exposed to COVID-19. The CDR3 runs from the conserved cysteine through the conserved F or W. D genes are given only for firm matches. Size is omitted from some rows. Given values are once, few, many or a class for expanded clones.

>13|TRBJ2-7|TRBV7-2|.|.
CASSLGSLKEQYF
TGTGCCAGCAGCTTAGGGAGTCTGAAGGAGCAGTACTTC
>14|TRBJ1-2|TRBV15|TRBD1|.
CATSGTGRNYGYTF
TGTGCCACCAGCGGGACAGGGAGGAACTATGGCTACACCTTC
>13|TRBJ2-2|TRBV30|.|.
CAWKYGNTGELFF
TGTGCCTGGAAATACGGGAACACCGGGGAGCTGTTTTTT
>14|TRBJ2-1|TRBV6-5|.|.
CASSYSRGYNEQFF
TGTGCCAGCAGTTACTCGAGGGGGTACAATGAGCAGTTCTTC
>15|TRBJ2-1|TRBV6-4|TRBD2|.
CASSDWSGRYNEQFF
TGTGCCAGCAGCGATTGGAGCGGGAGATACAATGAGCAGTTCTTC
>17|TRBJ2-1|TRBV10-1|.|few
CASSESVGQGMRNEQFF
TGCGCCAGCAGTGAGAGTGTTGGGCAGGGGATGCGAAATGAGCAGTTCTTC
>13|TRBJ2-7|TRBV5-1|.|few
CASSLVQGHEQYF
TGCGCCAGCAGCTTGGTACAGGGCCACGAGCAGTACTTC
>14|TRBJ2-1|TRBV28|TRBD2|.
CASSPGTSGREQFF
TGTGCCAGCAGTCCGGGGACTAGCGGGAGAGAGCAGTTCTTC
>14|TRBJ1-1|TRBV18|TRBD1|few
CASSPRGERTEAFF
TGTGCCAGCTCACCCAGGGGGGAAAGGACTGAAGCTTTCTTT
>12|TRBJ2-7|TRBV9|.|.
CASSGPTNEQYF
TGTGCCAGCAGCGGCCCGACAAACGAGCAGTACTTC
>17|TRBJ2-7|TRBV5-1|.|.
CASSPTTSRATPSGQYF
TGCGCCAGCAGCCCTACTACCTCGAGGGCAACCCCCTCGGGGCAGTACTTC
>13|TRBJ2-1|TRBV3-1/TRBV3-2|TRBD2|.
CASSRREDNEQFF
TGTGCCAGCAGTCGACGGGAGGACAATGAGCAGTTCTTC
>16|TRBJ1-1|TRBV28|TRBD1|.
CASSFPRDRGEAEAFF
TGTGCCAGCAGTTTCCCCCGGGACAGGGGTGAGGCTGAAGCTTTCTTT
>15|TRBJ2-7|TRBV19|TRBD2|.
CASSIVAGGADEQYF
TGTGCCAGTAGTATAGTAGCGGGAGGTGCTGACGAGCAGTACTTC
>14|TRBJ1-5|TRBV28|.|.
CASSLTGISRPQHF
TGTGCCAGCAGTTTAACAGGGATATCACGGCCCCAGCATTTT
>14|TRBJ1-2|TRBV9|.|.
CASSEGRGNYGYTF
TGTGCCAGCAGCGAGGGAAGGGGTAACTATGGCTACACCTTC
>18|TRBJ1-4|TRBV6-2/TRBV6-3|TRBD1|.
CASSYSVGQGARGEKLFF
TGTGCCAGCAGTTACTCGGTGGGACAGGGGGCGCGTGGAGAAAAACTGTTTTTT
>18|TRBJ2-7|TRBV3-1/TRBV3-2|TRBD1|.
CASSLDIRWGQVSYEQYF
TGTGCCAGCAGCCTTGACATTCGTTGGGGACAGGTTTCCTACGAGCAGTACTTC
>14|TRBJ2-1|TRBV9|.|.
CASSARLVYNEQFF
TGTGCCAGCAGCGCCCGACTAGTTTACAATGAGCAGTTCTTC
>16|TRBJ1-4|TRBV9|TRBD1|.
CASSVAPTGGEEKLFF
TGTGCCAGCAGCGTAGCCCCGACAGGGGGCGAGGAAAAACTGTTTTTT
>15|TRBJ1-1|TRBV20-1|TRBD1|.
CSASPRGLGYTEAFF
TGCAGTGCTAGTCCGAGGGGGCTCGGGTACACTGAAGCTTTCTTT
>16|TRBJ2-3|TRBV6-5|.|.
CASSSEAGRPPDTQYF
TGTGCCAGCAGTTCTGAGGCAGGGAGGCCCCCAGATACGCAGTATTTT
>15|TRBJ2-2|TRBV7-9|TRBD1|few
CASSDRDRGTGELFF
TGTGCCAGCAGCGATCGGGACAGGGGCACCGGGGAGCTGTTTTTT
>13|TRBJ2-7|TRBV2|.|.
CASLRSAAYEQYF
TGTGCCAGCCTCCGGAGTGCGGCCTACGAGCAGTACTTC
>14|TRBJ2-1|TRBV27|TRBD2|.
CASGGLASWDEQFF
TGTGCCAGCGGGGGACTAGCGAGTTGGGATGAGCAGTTCTTC
>12|TRBJ2-7|TRBV2|.|few
CASGQSRYEQYF
TGTGCCAGTGGACAGAGCCGCTACGAGCAGTACTTC
>13|TRBJ1-1|TRBV4-1|.|.
CASSQDQATEAFF
TGCGCCAGCAGCCAAGATCAAGCCACTGAAGCTTTCTTT
>16|TRBJ2-3|TRBV4-3|TRBD1|.
CASSHGLRGRTDTQYF
TGCGCCAGCAGCCACGGACTCAGGGGGCGAACAGATACGCAGTATTTT
>14|TRBJ2-7|TRBV5-4|TRBD2|.
CASTRSTSGLEQYF
TGTGCCAGCACCCGTTCGACTAGCGGGTTGGAGCAGTACTTC
>14|TRBJ2-1|TRBV11-2|.|.
CASSIDGGRNEQFF
TGTGCCAGCAGCATAGATGGGGGCCGGAATGAGCAGTTCTTC
>15|TRBJ1-4|TRBV4-2|.|.
CASSQGGLSGEKLFF
TGTGCCAGCAGCCAAGGCGGACTATCGGGGGAAAAACTGTTTTTT
>14|TRBJ1-2|TRBV7-2|TRBD1|.
CASSYDGTEEGYTF
TGTGCCAGCAGCTACGACGGGACAGAGGAAGGCTACACCTTC
>14|TRBJ1-3|TRBV6-2/TRBV6-3|.|.
CASSETGTGNTIYF
TGTGCCAGCAGCGAAACAGGGACTGGAAACACCATATATTTT
>11|TRBJ1-2|TRBV20-1|.|.
CSSIREGGYTF
TGCAGTTCTATCCGGGAGGGCGGCTACACCTTC
>12|TRBJ2-3|TRBV5-4|TRBD1|.
CASSFDRAVQYF
TGTGCCAGCAGCTTTGACAGGGCGGTCCAGTATTTT
>13|TRBJ1-2|TRBV7-9|.|.
CASSPGTLGGYTF
TGTGCCAGCAGCCCCGGGACACTTGGGGGCTACACCTTC
>15|TRBJ1-3|TRBV19|.|few
CASKPQTEAGNTIYF
TGTGCCAGTAAACCGCAAACAGAAGCTGGAAACACCATATATTTT
>16|TRBJ2-2|TRBV18|.|.
CASSPFERENTGELFF
TGTGCCAGCTCACCGTTTGAGCGTGAGAACACCGGGGAGCTGTTTTTT
>11|TRBJ1-2|TRBV30|.|.
CAWIFPDGYTF
TGTGCCTGGATCTTCCCTGATGGCTACACCTTC
>14|TRBJ1-6|TRBV7-9|.|once
CASSLPGQNSPLHF
TGTGCCAGCAGCTTACCAGGACAGAATTCACCCCTCCACTTT